Sequencing of this TCR beta chain was carried out in a study of beta chain features in type 1 diabetes. Overall study results and limits: When VDJ junctions were examined, type 1 diabetes patients showed fewer insertions and more deletions. There was a moderate but significant shortening of TCRB CDR3s in all four CD4+ subsets of Type 1 diabetes patients. The analysis here could not establish whether HLA type shapes TCRB rearrangement.

Every bit of the isolated RNA underwent reverse transcription, so sequencing read expressed TCRB transcripts. There were 3.4 million or so reads on average in the naive, central memory and regulatory T cell samples. Sequenced by immunoSEQ multiplex PCR; TCRdb stores in-frame clones only, minus some. The sample has tens of thousands of clones, approximately 56% seen once. A note on this clone: Its cognate antigen is unknown.

The CDR3 is 15 residues long. J gave up 8 bases and V 2 bases, and 10 bases lay outside the gene matches. Germline CDR1 SGDLS, CDR2 YYNGEE. The sequence derives from a woman in her late teens or twenties in good health. The sample comprised Tregs from blood. V and J are TRBV9 and TRBJ2-1; 7 bases map to TRBD1. CDR3 nucleotide sequence: TGTGCCAGCAGCGTGGCTCCGACAGGGAGAGATGAGCAGTTCTTC. This gives the protein CASSVAPTGRDEQFF.